This TCR beta chain was documented in a study of OX40 agonist ivuxolimab in advanced cancers. About the study: Earlier treatment with anti-PD-1, anti-PD-L1 or anti-CTLA-4 was permitted, and about 40% had received some. General study findings and limits: CD4+ and CD8+ T cells in blood underwent clonal expansion by week 6 at 0.1 to 3.0 mg/kg.

At baseline, cycle 4 day 1, and cycle 7 day 1, blood was sampled. This CDR3 is built from 13 residues. The germline V and J ends were trimmed by 4 bases and 3 bases, with 12 bases remaining between them. Germline V gives CDR1 GTSNPN, CDR2 SVGIG (reference sequence). Using immunoSEQ multiplex PCR, the repertoire was profiled, and TCRdb retains in-frame clones only, with some absent. The sample lists 25,000 to 30,000 clones, roughly 84% seen once, with 15% to 20% in the top ten. Notes on this clone: Its target is not known.

The clonotype was recovered from an adult with an advanced solid tumor such as melanoma, head and neck, liver or kidney cancer. The rearrangement joins TRBV30 to TRBJ2-5; tentatively, D is TRBD2 (5 bases). The specimen comprised CD4+ or CD8+ T cells sorted from blood, sampled in a trial of the OX40 agonist ivuxolimab. The CDR3 reads CAWMLAGEETQYF. The CDR3 DNA reads as TGTGCCTGGATGCTGGCGGGCGAAGAGACCCAGTACTTC.